A selection of T cell receptor beta chains follows, all from one sample in a study of blood T cell repertoires in COVID-19. Assay: immunoSEQ multiplex PCR; the TCRdb copy retains only in-frame clones and omits some. In the table there are 190,000 or so clones, around 86% of which are singletons. The material sequenced was peripheral blood. The receptor source for this set is a woman aged 25 to 45 with active or convalescent COVID-19. The CDR3 runs from the conserved cysteine through the conserved F or W. D genes are given only for firm matches.

TRBD1	TRBV6-5	TRBJ1-5	CASSQTGGNNQPQHF
TRBD2	TRBV11-3	TRBJ2-3	CASTPGLSTDTQYF
TRBD1	TRBV7-9	TRBJ1-1	CASSSATGSAFF
TRBD2	TRBV19	TRBJ2-3	CASRSGGAVPTDTQYF
TRBD1	TRBV12-5	TRBJ2-1	CASGLVGTGADEQFF
NA	TRBV6-6	TRBJ2-5	CASSLQFSQETQYF
NA	TRBV28	TRBJ1-1	CASSLAREAFF
NA	TRBV19	TRBJ2-7	CASSRTGSSYEQYF
NA	TRBV5-1	TRBJ2-2	CASSLAPPSTNTGELFF
NA	TRBV19	TRBJ2-5	CAIRVGETQYF
NA	TRBV27	TRBJ2-1	CASSPWSSADPYNEQFF
TRBD1	TRBV3-1/TRBV3-2	TRBJ1-6	CASSPRTGGFSPLHF
NA	TRBV6-5	TRBJ1-5	CASSYGGGSNQPQHF
NA	TRBV9	TRBJ1-3	CASSPLPQGPRSGNTIYF
TRBD2	TRBV28	TRBJ2-1	CASSRTSRSPNEQFF
TRBD2	TRBV10-2	TRBJ2-7	CASSAPGLGYEQYF
NA	TRBV15	TRBJ1-1	CATSRDRGGNTEAFF
NA	TRBV3-1/TRBV3-2	TRBJ2-4	CASSQRTDLIQYF
NA	TRBV12-3/TRBV12-4	TRBJ1-1	CASSRQVVLEAFF
NA	TRBV27	TRBJ1-1	CASSPQVNTEAFF
NA	TRBV5-1	TRBJ1-5	CASLRRENQPQHF
NA	TRBV6-5	TRBJ1-4	CASSLGGGSKEKLFF
NA	TRBV18	TRBJ1-5	CASSTGHQNQPQHF
NA	TRBV7-9	TRBJ1-1	CASSLERQGNTEAFF
TRBD1	TRBV12-5	TRBJ2-1	CASGLALTGYNEQFF
NA	TRBV9	TRBJ1-5	CASTLNQPQHF
NA	TRBV6-6	TRBJ2-5	CASTQQGSKETQYF
NA	TRBV12-3/TRBV12-4	TRBJ2-1	CASSSWSHNEQFF
NA	TRBV5-4	TRBJ1-5	CASSPGGVDQPQHF
NA	TRBV27	TRBJ1-6	CASSSYDSHNSPLHF
TRBD2	TRBV4-1	TRBJ2-7	CASSQRWASGSIYEQYF
TRBD2	TRBV5-1	TRBJ2-1	CASSFLAGEGNNEQFF
NA	TRBV30	TRBJ1-6	CAWRNPSSYNSPLHF
TRBD2	TRBV9	TRBJ2-2	CASSPPTSGGASGELFF
TRBD1	TRBV5-6	TRBJ1-2	CASSSGQTYGYTF
TRBD1	TRBV5-4	TRBJ2-5	CASSQQGASETQYF
TRBD1	TRBV5-1	TRBJ1-1	CASPRGLGDEAFF
TRBD2	TRBV27	TRBJ2-1	CASRPTSGSLNEQFF
TRBD2	TRBV7-2	TRBJ2-3	CASSLVAGGWDTQYF
TRBD1	TRBV5-1	TRBJ1-1	CASSAQGGTEAFF
TRBD2	TRBV19	TRBJ2-1	CASSTPGLAGSNEQFF
TRBD2	TRBV30	TRBJ2-1	CAWSELAGAYFDNEQFF
TRBD2	TRBV4-2	TRBJ2-5	CASSQEAGREETQYF
TRBD2	TRBV5-6	TRBJ2-7	CASSLASGGRTAYEQYF
NA	TRBV7-9	TRBJ2-6	CASSREVEANVLTF
TRBD1	TRBV4-2	TRBJ1-3	CASRARGQASGNTIYF
NA	TRBV7-9	TRBJ1-2	CASSPGTENYGYTF
NA	TRBV6-5	TRBJ2-5	CASSYSSGPKRPQYF
TRBD2	TRBV19	TRBJ2-2	CASSPRTSLPGELFF
TRBD1	TRBV6-1	TRBJ1-2	CASSTGQGGYTF
TRBD2	TRBV30	TRBJ2-2	CARGLATGELFF
TRBD2	TRBV27	TRBJ2-2	CASSRLAEYTGELFF
NA	TRBV19	TRBJ1-6	CASSTKTQGRTNSPLHF